This is a list of T cell receptor beta chains from one sample in a study of T cells in tuberculosis. TCRdb's copy holds only in-frame clones and misses some; the assay was immunoSEQ multiplex PCR. The data show 25,000 to 35,000 clones, with 90% to 95% seen just once and 6.8% held by the top ten. This sample comprised PBMCs, obtained at tuberculosis diagnosis. Every receptor here comes from an adult with tuberculosis. Each CDR3 is given with its conserved first and last residue. A D gene is named only where the DNA matches it firmly. The size field is filled for only some rows; it gives once, few, many or a size class.

>TRBV9|TRBJ1-4|NA|NA
TGTGCCAGCAGCGTAGCTTCCGGGTTGGGAGGTGAAAAACTGTTTTTT
CASSVASGLGGEKLFF
>TRBV9|TRBJ1-6|few|TRBD1
TGTGCCAGCGGGGGGACAGGGGAATCACCCCTCCACTTT
CASGGTGESPLHF
>TRBV1|TRBJ1-1|NA|NA
TGCACCAGCAGCCACGGAGGGGAGTACACTGAAGCTTTCTTT
CTSSHGGEYTEAFF
>TRBV7-2|TRBJ1-2|once|TRBD1
TGTGCCAGCAGCTTACTTGGACAGGGGACTGGCTACACCTTC
CASSLLGQGTGYTF
>TRBV19|TRBJ1-5|NA|NA
TGTGCCAGTAGTATACCTAATCAGCCCCAGCATTTT
CASSIPNQPQHF
>TRBV29-1|TRBJ2-1|NA|TRBD2
TGCAGCGTCCTGACTAGCGGGAGGCCGGGGGAGCAGTTCTTC
CSVLTSGRPGEQFF
>TRBV27|TRBJ1-4|NA|NA
TGTGCCACCCGATCCCAGGGTAGGGTGGCAACTAATGAAAAACTGTTTTTT
CATRSQGRVATNEKLFF
>TRBV14|TRBJ1-2|NA|NA
TGTGCCAGCAGCCAAGATATACAGGCGCTCTATGGCTACACCTTC
CASSQDIQALYGYTF
>TRBV2|TRBJ2-7|NA|NA
TGTGCCAGCAGCGCTCTAATGGGCCTCAGTTCCGAGCAGTACTTC
CASSALMGLSSEQYF
>TRBV5-4|TRBJ2-7|NA|NA
TGTGCCAGCAGCAGAGAGGGGACTCTAGTTCCGGACGAGCAGTACTTC
CASSREGTLVPDEQYF
>TRBV4-1|TRBJ2-3|once|TRBD1
TGCGCCAGCAGCCATCCGAAACAGGGGGATCACCCAGATACGCAGTATTTT
CASSHPKQGDHPDTQYF
>TRBV7-3|TRBJ2-3|NA|NA
TGTGCCAGCAGCGCGACCGGAGGGGTATCAGATACGCAGTATTTT
CASSATGGVSDTQYF
>TRBV5-1|TRBJ1-2|NA|NA
TGCGCCAGCAGCTTTGGCGGGCAGACAACCACCTATGGCTACACCTTC
CASSFGGQTTTYGYTF
>TRBV4-1|TRBJ1-2|NA|NA
TGCGCCAGCAGTTCACCTTTACCCAGGAGGGAGTCCAATGGCTACACCTTC
CASSSPLPRRESNGYTF
>TRBV28|TRBJ1-1|NA|NA
TGTGCCAGCACCCCGACAGGTGAGGGTAACACTGAAGCTTTCTTT
CASTPTGEGNTEAFF
>TRBV9|TRBJ1-3|NA|NA
TGTGCCAGCAGCGTAGGAGCCCCCTCTGGAAACACCATATATTTT
CASSVGAPSGNTIYF
>TRBV30|TRBJ2-2|NA|TRBD2
TGTGCCTGGAGTGTACCCGGACTAGCGGGAGACACCGGGGAGCTGTTTTTT
CAWSVPGLAGDTGELFF
>TRBV2|TRBJ1-5|NA|NA
TGTGCCAGCAGGCACCGGGACAACAACAATCAGCCCCAGCATTTT
CASRHRDNNNQPQHF
>TRBV5-1|TRBJ1-4|NA|TRBD1
TGCGCCAGCAGCGGAACAGGGGCAACTAATGAAAAACTGTTTTTT
CASSGTGATNEKLFF
>TRBV25-1|TRBJ2-7|NA|TRBD2
TGTGCCAGCAGGAAGACTAGCGGTTACGAGCAGTACTTC
CASRKTSGYEQYF
>TRBV6-5|TRBJ1-2|NA|TRBD1
TGTGCCAGCAGTTACCTGTCAGGGGGCGTCAATGGCTACACCTTC
CASSYLSGGVNGYTF
>TRBV4-3|TRBJ2-7|NA|TRBD2
TGCGCCAGCAGCCAAGATCGACGCGGGGGGACCTACGAGCAGTACTTC
CASSQDRRGGTYEQYF
>TRBV6-5|TRBJ2-5|NA|NA
TGTGCCAGCAGTTACCAGGGTCCAGAGACCCAGTACTTC
CASSYQGPETQYF
>TRBV9|TRBJ2-5|NA|TRBD2
TGTGCCAGCAGCGTATATGCCGGGACTAGCGAGACCCAGTACTTC
CASSVYAGTSETQYF
>TRBV10-3|TRBJ2-7|large|TRBD1
TGTGCCATCAGTGAGTCCAAGGACAGGGAGCCCTTAGGCTGGTACTTC
CAISESKDREPLGWYF
>TRBV15|TRBJ2-7|NA|NA
TGTGCCACCAGCCCGCGGGATCAGGAACCGTACGAGCAGTACTTC
CATSPRDQEPYEQYF
>TRBV6-1|TRBJ2-7|NA|NA
TGTGCCAGCAGTCATAACACGAACGAGCAGTACTTC
CASSHNTNEQYF
>TRBV10-2|TRBJ1-5|NA|TRBD1
TGCGCCAGCAGTGTAGACAGGGTTGGTCAGCCCCAGCATTTT
CASSVDRVGQPQHF
>TRBV11-2|TRBJ2-3|NA|NA
TGTGCCAGCAGCTTAGATTTGCGCTCCGCCCCGTATTTT
CASSLDLRSAPYF
>TRBV2|TRBJ1-5|NA|NA
TGTGCCAGCAGTGAATATCGTGGCAATCAGCCCCAGCATTTT
CASSEYRGNQPQHF
>TRBV5-4|TRBJ2-7|once|NA
TGTGCCAGCAGCTTGGACCTAAACTACGAGCAGTACTTC
CASSLDLNYEQYF
>TRBV29-1|TRBJ2-7|NA|NA
TGCAGCGTTTATGGGGTCAGGGGCGACTACGAGCAGTACTTC
CSVYGVRGDYEQYF
>TRBV6-5|TRBJ1-2|NA|TRBD1
TGTGCCAGCAGTACCCCGGGACAGGCATACGAAGGCTACACCTTC
CASSTPGQAYEGYTF
>TRBV2|TRBJ2-7|NA|TRBD2
TGTGCCAGCAGGACTAGCGGAAACTCCTACGAGCAGTACTTC
CASRTSGNSYEQYF
>TRBV14|TRBJ1-5|NA|TRBD1
TGTGCCAGCAGCCAGTCAGGGGGCCACAATCAGCCCCAGCATTTT
CASSQSGGHNQPQHF
>TRBV12-5|TRBJ1-3|NA|NA
TGTGCTAGTGGTCATGGGGCTAGTGGAAACACCATATATTTT
CASGHGASGNTIYF
>TRBV2|TRBJ1-2|NA|TRBD1
TGTGCCAGCAGTGCATACACAGGGGAAGGTGGCTACACCTTC
CASSAYTGEGGYTF
>TRBV2|TRBJ2-1|NA|TRBD2
TGTGCCAGCAGTGAATCACTTCCGGGGGGGCAGCAGTTCTTC
CASSESLPGGQQFF
>TRBV6-6|TRBJ2-2|NA|NA
TGTGCCAGCAGTCCTCAGCGGGCAAACACCGGGGAGCTGTTTTTT
CASSPQRANTGELFF
>TRBV11-2|TRBJ1-1|NA|NA
TGTGCCAGCAGGGTCGGCACTGAAGCTTTCTTT
CASRVGTEAFF
>TRBV5-4|TRBJ2-1|NA|NA
TGTGCCAGCAGCTTGGGGCTAGGTAATGAGCAGTTCTTC
CASSLGLGNEQFF
>TRBV2|TRBJ1-1|NA|NA
TGTGCCAGCAGTCGCGGGGGGGCTAGGAACACTGAAGCTTTCTTT
CASSRGGARNTEAFF
>TRBV6-4|TRBJ1-2|NA|NA
TGTGCCAGCAGTGATAGGGGAAGCTATGGCTACACCTTC
CASSDRGSYGYTF
>TRBV27|TRBJ1-1|NA|NA
TGTGCCAGCAGTGCCTACTCCGACAGTAACACTGAAGCTTTCTTT
CASSAYSDSNTEAFF
>TRBV7-3|TRBJ2-1|NA|TRBD2
TGTGCCAGCAGCTTAAAGGGACTAGCGGCCACATCCCAGTACAATGAGCAGTTCTTC
CASSLKGLAATSQYNEQFF
>TRBV19|TRBJ2-7|NA|TRBD2
TGTGCCAGTAGTGAGGGACGGAGGACTAGCGGGATCGGGGAGCAGTACTTC
CASSEGRRTSGIGEQYF
>TRBV12-5|TRBJ1-1|NA|NA
TGTGCTAGTGGTTTGACCGGGACACCTAACACTGAAGCTTTCTTT
CASGLTGTPNTEAFF
>TRBV9|TRBJ2-3|NA|TRBD2
TGTGCCAGCAGCGTCCGTCTAGCGGGGGGCACAGATACGCAGTATTTT
CASSVRLAGGTDTQYF